Shown below are 31 T cell receptor beta chains from a single sample sequenced in a study of vaccination and CD4 T cells after COVID-19. Sequenced with the Oncomine TCR Beta short-read assay was DNA taken from cultured CD4+ T cells. A single record per CDR3 protein comes from TCRdb applying MiXCR to the PCR reads. Of about 19,000 distinct CDR3 sequences listed, around 60% are singletons. No antigen has been assigned to these receptors. Treatment specified: approximately nine-day PBMC culture with coronavirus spike peptide pools or control peptides (ViraFEST assay). Sequences were obtained from CD4+ T cells from blood, cultured in vitro. These receptors were obtained from a human donor who had recovered from COVID-19.

This clonotype was recorded only once. J is TRBJ2-7 and V is TRBV7-6, with D unclear. The length of the CDR3 is 12 residues. The V and J ends lost 2 bases and 6 bases respectively, with 8 bases between them. Germline CDR1 reads SGHVS; CDR2 reads FNYEAQ. CDR3 loop: CASSLSSSEQYF. CDR3 in DNA: TGTGCCAGCAGCTTAAGTAGCTCCGAGCAGTACTTC.

The chain uses TRBV23-1 and TRBJ1-6, with 9 bases aligning to TRBD1. TRBV23-1 is recorded as an ORF, its role being uncertain. CDR3 length: 19 amino acids. With V trimmed by 0 bases and J by 10 bases, 16 bases remained unmatched. CDR3 coding DNA: TGCGCCAGCAGTCAATCGGCTACAGGGGGCCCTCCCCCCTCATCACCCCTCCACTTT. Its protein is CASSQSATGGPPPSSPLHF.

V is TRBV28 and J is TRBJ2-3; D possibly corresponds to TRBD2 (6 bases). Germline values: CDR1 MDHEN, CDR2 SYDVKM. This CDR3 is built from 17 residues. V was clipped by 4 bases and J by 2 bases, with 19 bases between them. As DNA, the CDR3 is TGTGCCAGCAGTTATGATTTTGGGCTAGCGAACACAGATACGCAGTATTTT. Translation: CASSYDFGLANTDTQYF.

The chain carries TRBV29-1 and TRBJ1-1; no definite D call. Germline V gene data show CDR1 as SQVTM and CDR2 as ANQGSEA. This CDR3 spans 11 amino acids. V was cut by 6 bases and J by 8 bases, with 13 bases left in between. DNA of the CDR3: TGCAGCGTGCGGGCAGCAGTCGAAGCTTTCTTT. Protein sequence: CSVRAAVEAFF.

V gene TRBV7-2 combines with J gene TRBJ2-5; 7 nucleotides agree with TRBD2. The germline V gene has CDR1 SGHTA and CDR2 FQGNSA. CDR3 length: 15 amino acids. After removal of 2 bases from V and 2 bases from J, the junction contained 5 bases not matched to a gene. The CDR3 sequence is CASSLTRTSQETQYF. In DNA, the CDR3 is TGTGCCAGCAGCTTAACAAGGACTAGTCAAGAGACCCAGTACTTC.

The sample holds one count of this clonotype. The chain uses TRBV28 and TRBJ1-1; 9 positions agree with TRBD1. There are 16 residues in the CDR3. Trimming took 7 bases from V and 3 from J; bases not matched to a gene: 12. The germline gives CDR1 MDHEN, CDR2 SYDVKM. As DNA, the CDR3 is TGTGCCAGCATAAGCCCCACAGGGGGCGCGTACACTGAAGCTTTCTTT. Residues: CASISPTGGAYTEAFF.

The rearrangement links TRBV7-2 to TRBJ1-2; no clear D. V was pared by 4 bases and J by 0 bases, with 9 bases between. CDR1 and CDR2 (germline): SGHTA, FQGNSA. The CDR3 runs 14 residues. CDR3 in amino acids: CASSSRRTNYGYTF. In DNA form, the CDR3 reads TGTGCCAGCAGCTCCCGACGGACTAACTATGGCTACACCTTC.

The chain employs TRBV7-9 and TRBJ2-7, with D possibly being TRBD2 (6 bases). The better agreement between TRBJ2-5 and the DNA end casts doubt on the J call. The germline V gene encodes CDR1 SEHNR and CDR2 FQNEAQ (reference sequence). The CDR3 is made up of 15 amino acids. The DNA for the CDR3 is TGTGCCAGCAGCTTAAATGGGGGGTATCGGGAGACCCAGTACTTC. Encoded protein: CASSLNGGYRETQYF.

The chain employs TRBV6-1 and TRBJ1-2; 7 bases are shared with TRBD1. J gave up 5 bases and V 2 bases, and 20 bases lay outside the gene matches. From germline, CDR1 is MNHNS and CDR2 SASEGT. The CDR3 has 19 residues. The CDR3 DNA reads TGTGCCAGCAGTGAACCGGGAAGCGGAAGGGGGCGCGGCGGGTATGGCTACACCTTC. Protein product: CASSEPGSGRGRGGYGYTF.

This chain's CDR3 is CSATRLAGAGELFF. The CDR3 region has the DNA TGCAGTGCTACCCGACTAGCGGGAGCCGGGGAGCTGTTTTTT. The chain combines TRBV20-1 with TRBJ2-2, with TRBD2 identical over 12 bases. With 4 bases clipped from V and 6 bases from J, the junction kept 3 bases outside the gene matches. CDR1 DFQATT and CDR2 SNEGSKA come from the germline V gene (reference sequence). This CDR3 comprises 14 residues.

The chain recombines TRBV7-8 with TRBJ2-3, with D uncertain. Trimming left V 5 bases short and J 4 bases short, with 13 bases between. This CDR3 is 14 amino acids long. In germline, CDR1 is SGHVS, CDR2 FQNEAQ. The CDR3 DNA sequence: TGTGCCAGCAGCCAGAATTGGGTCCCAGATACGCAGTATTTT. It codes for CASSQNWVPDTQYF.

The chain uses TRBV19 and TRBJ2-5, with D possibly TRBD2 on 5 matching bases. Trimming stripped 6 bases from V and 1 base from J, with 15 bases between. CDR3 length equals 15 residues. Germline V gives CDR1 LNHDA, CDR2 SQIVND (reference sequence). The CDR3 loop is CASRPPSGFQETQYF. The CDR3 region has the DNA TGTGCCAGTAGACCCCCCTCGGGGTTCCAAGAGACCCAGTACTTC.

There are a few counts of this clonotype. This chain connects TRBV12-3 or TRBV12-4 to TRBJ1-5; no definite D call. The CDR3 runs to 14 residues. The V end was cut by 6 bases, the J end by 5 bases, with 14 bases between. CDR3 bases: TGTGCCAGCAGCCCTGACCTGGGCTATCAGCCCCAGCATTTT. Encoded protein: CASSPDLGYQPQHF.

This clonotype was detected only a few times. The CDR3 sequence: CASSSQGISQPQHF. The CDR3 DNA sequence: TGTGCCAGCAGCTCACAGGGGATTTCACAGCCCCAGCATTTT. The chain employs TRBV7-2 and TRBJ1-5; 7 bases fit TRBD1. Per the germline V gene, CDR1 is SGHTA and CDR2 is FQGNSA. With 4 bases clipped from V and 7 bases from J, the junction kept 7 bases outside the gene matches. The CDR3 has 14 amino acids.

The chain carries TRBV19 and TRBJ1-1; D not resolved. Germline V gene sequence: CDR1 LNHDA, CDR2 SQIVND (reference sequence). This CDR3 comprises 13 residues. V lost 4 bases and J 1 base, leaving 7 bases between the germline ends. CDR3 sequence (DNA): TGTGCCAGTAGTAACTTCCAGAACACTGAAGCTTTCTTT. Translating gives CASSNFQNTEAFF. The full variable domain, its missing parts supplied by reference TRBV19 and TRBJ1-1, is DGGITQSPKYLFRKEGQNVTLSCEQNLNHDAMYWYRQDPGQGLRLIYYSQIVNDFQKGDIAEGYSVSREKKESFPLTVTSAQKNPTAFYLCASSNFQNTEAFFGQGTRLTVV.

The chain links TRBV28 to TRBJ1-6, with no clear D. Germline V gene lookup returns CDR1 MDHEN and CDR2 SYDVKM. The CDR3 consists of 16 residues. V lost 6 bases and J lost 0, with 12 bases in between. The CDR3 sequence is CASSDIRSSYNSPLHF. CDR3 DNA sequence: TGTGCCAGCAGCGACATCAGGAGCTCCTATAATTCACCCCTCCACTTT.

V usage is TRBV28 and J usage is TRBJ2-4; D unresolved. Germline V CDR1 and CDR2: MDHEN, SYDVKM. V gave up 7 bases and J gave up 0 bases, with 7 bases separating them. The CDR3 covers 13 residues. CDR3 DNA: TGTGCCAGCAATACGGTAGCCAAAAACATTCAGTACTTC. It translates to CASNTVAKNIQYF.

The chain combines TRBV20-1 with TRBJ1-1, with D possibly matching TRBD1 (6 bases). Germline V gives CDR1 DFQATT, CDR2 SNEGSKA (reference sequence). The CDR3 extends over 13 amino acids. V was shortened by 7 bases and J by 2 bases, with 14 bases between the two germline ends. For the CDR3, the DNA is TGCAGTGTAAGGGGGACGACTAACACTGAAGCTTTCTTT. It yields the protein CSVRGTTNTEAFF.

The genes are TRBV20-1 and TRBJ1-2; D unclear. The germline gives CDR1 DFQATT, CDR2 SNEGSKA (reference sequence). The CDR3 runs to 12 residues. Trimming removed 6 bases at V and 4 bases at J, with 12 bases between. CDR3 in amino acids: CSAPVGSYGYTF. The DNA of the CDR3 is TGCAGTGCGCCCGTTGGGTCCTATGGCTACACCTTC.

The table lists this clonotype with a count of one. V and J are TRBV5-1 and TRBJ2-5, with D possibly called TRBD1 or TRBD2 (5 bases each). The germline gives CDR1 SGHRS, CDR2 YFSETQ. The V and J ends lost 3 bases and 1 base respectively, with 10 bases between them. This CDR3 region has 14 residues. CDR3 sequence reads: CASSWGSGQETQYF. DNA for the CDR3: TGCGCCAGCAGCTGGGGGAGCGGCCAAGAGACCCAGTACTTC.

The chain couples TRBV27 to TRBJ2-3; perhaps TRBD2 as D (5 bases). Per the germline V gene, CDR1 is MNHEY and CDR2 is SMNVEV (reference sequence). The V and J ends lost 8 bases and 3 bases respectively, with 21 bases between them. This CDR3 comprises 16 residues. The CDR3 DNA reads as TGTGCCAGCTGCCCTGGACCAACCTGGGAGACAGATACGCAGTATTTT. Translating it yields CASCPGPTWETDTQYF.

The J gene is TRBJ1-1, the V gene TRBV7-3; D gene unclear. CDR3 length: 15 residues. The germline V and J ends were trimmed by 5 bases and 0 bases, with 13 bases remaining between them. The germline CDR1 and CDR2 sequences are SGHTA and FQGTGA. As DNA, the CDR3 is TGTGCCAGCAGCCCCCATTCCGGCCTGAACACTGAAGCTTTCTTT. Translation gives CASSPHSGLNTEAFF.

This CDR3 reads CAWDRGRGLINQPQHF. As DNA, the CDR3 is TGTGCCTGGGACCGGGGAAGAGGACTGATCAATCAGCCCCAGCATTTT. The chain has TRBV30 and TRBJ1-5; D is undetermined. This CDR3 spans 16 amino acids. V was cut by 5 bases and J by 3 bases, with 20 bases left in between. Germline V gene sequence: CDR1 GTSNPN, CDR2 SVGIG (reference sequence).

This chain links TRBV7-2 with TRBJ2-7; 12 nucleotides agree with TRBD2. V shed 5 bases, J shed 7 bases, and the junction held 9 bases outside the gene matches. This CDR3 has 15 amino acids. Germline CDR1 and CDR2: SGHTA and FQGNSA. CDR3 sequence reads: CASSPRLAGVGEQYF. The DNA of the CDR3 is TGTGCCAGCAGCCCGAGACTAGCGGGAGTGGGTGAGCAGTACTTC.

The chain employs TRBV28 and TRBJ1-2; TRBD1 matches at 8 bases. From germline, CDR1 is MDHEN and CDR2 SYDVKM. V was pared by 2 bases and J by 2 bases, with 1 base of the junction left unmatched. This CDR3 is 14 amino acids long. CDR3 loop: CASSLGTGNYGYTF. The DNA of the CDR3 is TGTGCCAGCAGTTTAGGGACAGGCAACTATGGCTACACCTTC.

This clonotype was recorded once. The chain uses TRBV27 and TRBJ2-3, with no clear D. Trimming shortened V by 3 bases and J by 3 bases, and 7 bases separated the two germline ends. CDR1 and CDR2 (germline): MNHEY, SMNVEV (reference sequence). This CDR3 region has 13 residues. As DNA, the CDR3 is TGTGCCAGCAGTTTCGCCCATACAGATACGCAGTATTTT. This gives the protein CASSFAHTDTQYF.

The rearrangement links TRBV25-1 to TRBJ1-6, with D uncertain. The germline gives CDR1 MGHDK, CDR2 SYGVNS. Trimming removed 7 bases from V and 7 bases from J, with 14 bases in between. CDR3 length: 14 residues. The chain's CDR3 is CASTQSFGNSPLHF. Here the CDR3 DNA reads TGTGCCAGCACCCAGAGCTTCGGGAATTCACCCCTCCACTTT.

The rearrangement uses TRBV5-4 and TRBJ1-2; D uncertain. The CDR3 is made up of 15 amino acids. V shed 3 bases and J shed 3 bases, with 15 bases lying between them. Germline-derived CDR1 and CDR2 are SGHNT and YYREEE (reference sequence). This chain's CDR3 is CASSSTLEGDYGYTF. In DNA form, the CDR3 reads TGTGCCAGCAGCTCCACTCTTGAGGGAGACTATGGCTACACCTTC.

This chain links TRBV30 with TRBJ2-7; D ambiguous. Germline values: CDR1 GTSNPN, CDR2 SVGIG (reference sequence). Trimming pared 0 bases from V and 6 bases from J, leaving 12 bases between. The CDR3 runs to 13 residues. The CDR3 coding sequence is TGTGCCTGGAGTGTCGAGTTGAAGGGCGAGCAGTACTTC. This gives the protein CAWSVELKGEQYF.

The chain recombines TRBV5-1 with TRBJ1-2, with a possible D match to TRBD1 (6 bases). Germline V gene sequence: CDR1 SGHRS, CDR2 YFSETQ. V lost 3 bases to trimming and J lost 8 bases, with 20 bases between them. CDR3 length equals 15 residues. The CDR3 region is CASSSDAGQGKGYTF. The CDR3, as DNA: TGCGCCAGCAGCTCCGATGCCGGGCAGGGGAAAGGCTACACCTTC.

This clonotype is a singleton in its sample. The chain employs TRBV19 and TRBJ2-2; D remains unclear. V dropped 6 bases and J dropped 0 bases, with 5 bases sitting between them. This CDR3 region has 13 residues. From germline, CDR1 is LNHDA and CDR2 SQIVND (reference sequence). The CDR3 is CASSNTNTGELFF. The CDR3 region has the DNA TGTGCCAGTAGCAACACGAACACCGGGGAGCTGTTTTTT.